This TCR beta chain was identified during a study of patients and donors after allogeneic stem cell transplantation. This clonotype was observed a single time. A read error may produce the germline difference seen at one junction end. TCRdb passed the RT-PCR reads through MiXCR, listing each CDR3 protein once. The data hold about 150,000 distinct CDR3 sequences, with about a third observed a single time. This CDR3 has 12 residues. Germline CDR1 reads SGHDT; CDR2 reads YYEEEE. The chain has TRBV5-6 and TRBJ2-1; 9 positions agree with TRBD1. The TCR sequence derives from a human donor who was either an allogeneic HSCT recipient or a stem cell or donor lymphocyte infusion donor (not recorded which). It is not recorded whose cells these are; they may come from a transplant donor. The sample comprised blood, either unsorted or a sorted T cell fraction (not recorded which). The CDR3 here is CASSSTGGQGIF. DNA for the CDR3: TGTGCCAGCAGCTCCACGGGGGGACAGGGAATCTTC.